Each of the 10 T cell receptor beta chains below was sequenced from the same sample in a study of blood T cell repertoires in COVID-19. TCRdb's table, derived via immunoSEQ multiplex PCR, lists solely in-frame clones and lacks some. Among about 140,000 clones listed, around 80% were seen once. Sequencing was carried out using peripheral blood. The receptor set was obtained from a woman older than 75 with active or convalescent COVID-19.

The chain employs TRBV7-8 and TRBJ1-3; a weak D match, TRBD1 (6 bases). CDR3 length: 16 amino acids. From germline, CDR1 is SGHVS and CDR2 FQNEAQ. Trimming shortened V by 0 bases and J by 3 bases, and 12 bases separated the two germline ends. The CDR3 spells CASSLAGGIGGNTIYF. The CDR3 nucleotides read TGTGCCAGCAGCTTAGCAGGGGGTATAGGTGGAAACACCATATATTTT.

The chain has TRBV2 and TRBJ2-1, with TRBD2 matching 10 bases. This CDR3 region has 15 residues. J lost 8 bases, V lost 8 bases, and 12 bases had no gene match. Looked up from germline, CDR1 is SNHLY and CDR2 is FYNNEI. The CDR3 DNA reads TGTGCCAGCTCAAAGCAGGGGACTAGCGAAGATGAGCAGTTCTTC. Protein product: CASSKQGTSEDEQFF.

The V and J genes are TRBV28 and TRBJ2-1, with 10 bases identical to TRBD2. The germline V gene has CDR1 MDHEN and CDR2 SYDVKM. The length of the CDR3 is 15 residues. Losses at the gene ends were 5 bases for V and 5 bases for J; bases not matched to a gene: 6. The CDR3 here is CASSPSGGANNEQFF. In DNA form, the CDR3 reads TGTGCCAGCAGTCCTAGCGGGGGCGCCAACAATGAGCAGTTCTTC.

The sample holds one count of this clone. The V call is TRBV25-1, the J call TRBJ1-2, with a weak D call TRBD1 (6 bases). The CDR3 has 15 amino acids. Trimming cost V 3 bases and J 4 bases, with 15 bases left between them. Germline CDR1 reads MGHDK; CDR2 reads SYGVNS. The CDR3: CASSESTGQLYGYTF. CDR3 coding DNA: TGTGCCAGCAGTGAGTCGACGGGACAACTCTATGGCTACACCTTC.

This chain connects TRBV19 to TRBJ2-7, with 9 bases that match TRBD1. CDR1 and CDR2 from the germline V gene are LNHDA and SQIVND (reference sequence). The CDR3 length is 15 residues. Trimming at V came to 3 bases and at J to 0 bases, leaving 3 bases not matched to a gene. This CDR3 reads CASSMKTGGSYEQYF. The CDR3 DNA follows: TGTGCCAGTAGTATGAAGACAGGGGGCTCCTACGAGCAGTACTTC.

The rearrangement links TRBV7-9 to TRBJ1-4; tentative D call: TRBD1 (5 bases). The CDR3 is 15 residues long. Trimming took 1 base from V and 5 from J, leaving 11 bases between them. The germline CDR1 and CDR2 sequences are SEHNR and FQNEAQ (reference sequence). In DNA form, the CDR3 reads TGTGCCAGCAGCTTAGGTCAGGGCGAGAATGAAAAACTGTTTTTT. This sequence encodes CASSLGQGENEKLFF.

The rearrangement joins TRBV9 to TRBJ1-4; maybe TRBD1 (5 bases). Germline CDR1 and CDR2: SGDLS and YYNGEE. Trimming took 4 bases from V and 5 from J, leaving 15 bases between them. This CDR3 is built from 15 residues. CDR3: CASSLRGTRNEKLFF. CDR3 nucleotides: TGTGCCAGCAGCCTCCGGGGGACGCGGAATGAAAAACTGTTTTTT.

V usage is TRBV9 and J usage is TRBJ2-5, with 12 bases fitting TRBD2. CDR3 size: 16 residues. Germline V gene data show CDR1 as SGDLS and CDR2 as YYNGEE. V lost 2 bases and J lost 4; bases outside the gene matches: 6. In DNA form, the CDR3 reads TGTGCCAGCAGCGTCGGACTAGCGGGGACCCGAGAGACCCAGTACTTC. Protein sequence: CASSVGLAGTRETQYF.

This clone was seen only once. For the CDR3, the DNA is TGTGCCAGTGCCAGGGGCTTCGGTCAGCCCCAGCATTTT. Its translation: CASARGFGQPQHF. The rearrangement links TRBV2 to TRBJ1-5, with a tentative D call TRBD1 (6 bases). Trimming removed 9 bases from V and 6 bases from J, with 15 bases in between. The germline V gene encodes CDR1 SNHLY and CDR2 FYNNEI. The length of the CDR3 is 13 residues.

The chain carries TRBV19 and TRBJ1-2; weak D call: TRBD1 (5 bases). The CDR3 is 13 residues long. V shed 3 bases and J shed 6 bases, with 11 bases lying between them. In germline, CDR1 is LNHDA, CDR2 SQIVND (reference sequence). The CDR3 reads CASSIAPQDGYTF. CDR3 coding DNA: TGTGCCAGTAGTATTGCCCCACAGGATGGCTACACCTTC.